The sample holds many counts of the clone carrying this T cell receptor beta chain. The time point denotes: newly diagnosed GD, antithyroid drugs for less than 3 months. Making the TCR library involved RNA that had been extracted from PBMCs. Patients all came to the study from an endocrinology department in Xi'an, China. Arm-PCR of CDR3 regions and iRepertoire HTBI primers were the basis on which TCR beta libraries were built. TCRdb used MiXCR to reprocess the multiplex PCR reads, holding one entry per CDR3 protein. Of a few hundred thousand distinct CDR3 sequences in the sample, approximately 16% were seen once. These data originate in a study of regulatory T cells in long-lasting Graves disease. These data were likewise used in another study, on T cells in Graves' hyperthyroidism and ophthalmopathy. That work contributes: The HTBI set primed first-round TCR CDR3 RT-PCR.

The starting material was peripheral blood mononuclear cells (PBMCs), obtained at new diagnosis, from a patient treated with antithyroid drugs. The TCR was taken from a man aged 35 to 55 with Graves disease.

The DNA of the CDR3 is TGTGCCAGCAGACTGGGGGTGAATGAGCAGTTCTTC. Protein product: CASRLGVNEQFF. V and J are TRBV7-9 and TRBJ2-1; D assignment may be TRBD1 or TRBD2 (5 bases each). V lost 6 bases and J 7 bases, leaving 10 bases between the germline ends. Germline lookup yields CDR1 SEHNR and CDR2 FQNEAQ (reference sequence). This CDR3 spans 12 amino acids. Filled out from reference TRBV7-9 and TRBJ2-1, the complete variable domain reads DTGVSQNPRHKITKRGQNVTFRCDPISEHNRLYWYRQTLGQGPEFLTYFQNEAQLEKSRLLSDRFSAERPKGSFSTLEIQRTEQGDSAMYLCASRLGVNEQFFGPGTRLTVL.